The source of this T cell receptor (beta chain) is a study of shared clonotypes between healthy human individuals. Study at large: Three plates each covered CD4 naive and memory; CD8 naive two, CD8 memory one. Study-level results: Non-shared clonotypes had lower generation probabilities than clonotypes shared by all four sorted-subset donors. The sharing of roughly 5% of naive CD4 clonotypes was seen across a handful of donors.

As defined, naive CD8 cells were CD45RO-negative and positively selected for CCR7, with terminally differentiated effector memory CD45RA+ cells excluded. Germline lookup yields CDR1 MNHEY and CDR2 SMNVEV (reference sequence). This CDR3 region has 15 residues. Some clones are missing from TCRdb's copy, which holds only in-frame ones; the method was immunoSEQ multiplex PCR. The profile shows some 2 million clones, approximately 94% of them singletons. In the case of this clone: Its antigen is still unknown. One end of the junction is discordant with germline, which a read error may explain.

The chain uses TRBV27 and TRBJ1-2; D not resolved. The clonotype comes from a man aged 18 to 29 in good health. Sequenced: naive CD8+ T cells sorted from blood. The CDR3 coding sequence is TGTGCCAGCTGTTTCCGCCCTGACGGAAACTATGGCTACACCTTC. This codes for CASCFRPDGNYGYTF.